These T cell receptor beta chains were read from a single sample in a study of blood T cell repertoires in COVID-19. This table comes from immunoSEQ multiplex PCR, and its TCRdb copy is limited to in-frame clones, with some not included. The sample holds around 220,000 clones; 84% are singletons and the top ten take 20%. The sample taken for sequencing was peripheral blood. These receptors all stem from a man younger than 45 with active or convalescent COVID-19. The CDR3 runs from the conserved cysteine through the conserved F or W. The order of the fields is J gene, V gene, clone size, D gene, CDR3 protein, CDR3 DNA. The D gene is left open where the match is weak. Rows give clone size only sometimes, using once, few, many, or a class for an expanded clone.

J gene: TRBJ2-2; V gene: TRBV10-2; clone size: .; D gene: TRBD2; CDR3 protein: CASSAGTSGGTGELFF; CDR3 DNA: TGCGCCAGCAGTGCCGGGACTAGCGGGGGCACCGGGGAGCTGTTTTTT
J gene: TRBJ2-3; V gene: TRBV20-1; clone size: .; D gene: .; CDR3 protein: CSAHALYTQYF; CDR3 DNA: TGCAGTGCGCACGCGCTTTATACGCAGTATTTT
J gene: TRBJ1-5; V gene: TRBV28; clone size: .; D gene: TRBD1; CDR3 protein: CASSETGGGQPQHF; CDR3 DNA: TGTGCCAGCAGTGAAACAGGGGGGGGACAGCCCCAGCATTTT
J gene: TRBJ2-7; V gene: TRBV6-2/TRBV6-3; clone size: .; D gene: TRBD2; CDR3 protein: CASSYIGLAGHEQYF; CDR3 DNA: TGTGCCAGCAGTTATATCGGACTAGCTGGTCACGAGCAGTACTTC
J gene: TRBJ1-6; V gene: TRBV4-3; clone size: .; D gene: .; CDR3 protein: CASSQDINSPLHF; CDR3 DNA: TGCGCCAGCAGCCAAGACATTAATTCACCCCTCCACTTT
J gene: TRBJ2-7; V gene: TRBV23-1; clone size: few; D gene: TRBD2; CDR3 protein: CASSLRGTSRCSSYEQYF; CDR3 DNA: TGCGCCAGCAGTCTAAGGGGGACTAGCCGTTGTTCCTCCTACGAGCAGTACTTC
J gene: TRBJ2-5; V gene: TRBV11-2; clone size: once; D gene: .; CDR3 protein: CASSFSPQQGRETQYF; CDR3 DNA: TGTGCCAGCAGCTTTTCCCCACAACAAGGGAGAGAGACCCAGTACTTC
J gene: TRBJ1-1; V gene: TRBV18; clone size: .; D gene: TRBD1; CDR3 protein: CASSSYRGMSEAFF; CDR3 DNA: TGTGCCAGCTCATCTTACAGGGGTATGTCTGAAGCTTTCTTT
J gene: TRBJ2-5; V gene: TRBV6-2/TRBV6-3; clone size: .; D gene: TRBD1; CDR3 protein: CASSPRLTGGGETQYF; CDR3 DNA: TGTGCCAGCAGTCCGAGACTGACAGGGGGCGGTGAGACCCAGTACTTC
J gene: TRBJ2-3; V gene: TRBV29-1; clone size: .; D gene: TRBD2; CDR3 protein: CSVEGTSGTDTQYF; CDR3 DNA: TGCAGCGTTGAAGGGACTAGCGGAACAGATACGCAGTATTTT
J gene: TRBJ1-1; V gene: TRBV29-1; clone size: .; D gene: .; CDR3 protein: CSVADTEAFF; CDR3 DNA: TGCAGCGTTGCGGACACTGAAGCTTTCTTT
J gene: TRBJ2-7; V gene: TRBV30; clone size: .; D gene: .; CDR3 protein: CAWSVLSISYEQYF; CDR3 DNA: TGTGCCTGGAGTGTACTCTCTATTTCCTACGAGCAGTACTTC
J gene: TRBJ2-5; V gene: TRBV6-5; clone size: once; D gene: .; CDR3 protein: CASRSGTPRETQYF; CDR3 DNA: TGTGCCAGCAGGTCCGGGACACCTCGAGAGACCCAGTACTTC
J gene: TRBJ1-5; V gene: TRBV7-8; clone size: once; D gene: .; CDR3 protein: CASSLVGGAYQPQHF; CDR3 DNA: TGTGCCAGCAGCTTAGTTGGGGGGGCCTATCAGCCCCAGCATTTT
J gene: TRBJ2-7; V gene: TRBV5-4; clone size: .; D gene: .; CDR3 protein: CASSLGAGYEQYF; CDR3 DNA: TGTGCCAGCAGCTTGGGGGCAGGGTACGAGCAGTACTTC
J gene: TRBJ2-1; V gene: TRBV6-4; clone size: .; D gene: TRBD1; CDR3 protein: CASSLDRGSYNEQFF; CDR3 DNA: TGTGCCAGCAGTCTCGACAGGGGGTCCTACAATGAGCAGTTCTTC
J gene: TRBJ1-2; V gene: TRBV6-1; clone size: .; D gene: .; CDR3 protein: CASSEGQGTGYTF; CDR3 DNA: TGTGCCAGCAGTGAAGGGCAGGGAACTGGCTACACCTTC
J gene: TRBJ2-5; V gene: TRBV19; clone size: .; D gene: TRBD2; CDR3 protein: CASSFRDYPTQYQETQYF; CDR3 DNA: TGTGCCAGTAGTTTCCGGGACTACCCGACCCAGTACCAAGAGACCCAGTACTTC
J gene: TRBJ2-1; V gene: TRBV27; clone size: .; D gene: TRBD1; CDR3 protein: CASRGQGARNEQFF; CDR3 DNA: TGTGCCAGCAGGGGACAGGGGGCAAGGAATGAGCAGTTCTTC
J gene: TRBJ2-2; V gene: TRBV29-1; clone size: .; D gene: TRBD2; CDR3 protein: CSVALGLAGGANTGELFF; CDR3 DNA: TGCAGCGTGGCCCTGGGACTAGCGGGAGGGGCGAACACCGGGGAGCTGTTTTTT
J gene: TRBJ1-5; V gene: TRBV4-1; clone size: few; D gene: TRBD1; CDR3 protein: CASSQANRGANQPQHF; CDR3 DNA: TGCGCCAGCAGCCAAGCAAACAGGGGAGCGAATCAGCCCCAGCATTTT
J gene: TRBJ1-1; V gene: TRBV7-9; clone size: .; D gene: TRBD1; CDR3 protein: CASSFRHRGTEAFF; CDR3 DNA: TGTGCCAGCAGTTTCCGGCACAGGGGCACTGAAGCTTTCTTT
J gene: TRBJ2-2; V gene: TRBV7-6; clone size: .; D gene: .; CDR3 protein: CASSLAYSSRTNTGELFF; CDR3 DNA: TGTGCCAGCAGCTTAGCGTATAGTAGCCGGACGAACACCGGGGAGCTGTTTTTT
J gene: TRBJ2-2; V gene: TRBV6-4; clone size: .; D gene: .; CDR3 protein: CASSDGGRGGTGELFF; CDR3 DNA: TGTGCCAGCAGTGACGGCGGCAGAGGTGGCACCGGGGAGCTGTTTTTT
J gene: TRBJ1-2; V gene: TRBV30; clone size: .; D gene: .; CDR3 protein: CACDPGGYTF; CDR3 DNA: TGTGCCTGCGACCCAGGCGGCTACACCTTC
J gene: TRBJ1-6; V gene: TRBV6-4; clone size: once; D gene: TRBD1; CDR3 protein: CASSDSGQGGSPLHF; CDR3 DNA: TGTGCCAGCAGTGACTCGGGACAGGGAGGGTCACCCCTCCACTTT